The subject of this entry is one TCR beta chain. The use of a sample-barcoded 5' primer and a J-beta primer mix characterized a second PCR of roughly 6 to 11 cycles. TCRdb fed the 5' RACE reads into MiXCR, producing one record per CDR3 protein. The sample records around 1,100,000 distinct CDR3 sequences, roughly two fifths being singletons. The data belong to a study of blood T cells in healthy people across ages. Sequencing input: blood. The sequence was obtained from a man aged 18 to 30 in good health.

CDR3 sequence: CSAQRQLTEAFF. Here the CDR3 DNA reads TGCAGTGCCCAACGGCAGCTCACTGAAGCTTTCTTT. V usage is TRBV20-1 and J usage is TRBJ1-1; unclear D gene. The V end lost 6 bases, the J end lost 4 bases, and 12 bases lay between the germline ends. The CDR3 extends over 12 amino acids. Germline V gene lookup returns CDR1 DFQATT and CDR2 SNEGSKA (reference sequence).